Shown below are 7 T cell receptor beta chains from a single sample sequenced in a study of T cells in Graves' hyperthyroidism and ophthalmopathy. There were TCR beta CDR3 regions amplified from RNA transcripts. Researchers ran a first-round RT-PCR on the TCR CDR3 using the HTBI primer set. TCRdb re-called the multiplex PCR reads with MiXCR, one entry per CDR3 protein. The data show hundreds of thousands of distinct CDR3 sequences, approximately 15% seen once. The sequenced sample consisted of blood. These receptors were taken from a woman aged 45-60 years with Graves' ophthalmopathy.

This clonotype was counted between two and nine times. CDR3 DNA sequence: TGTGCCAGCAGTTTAGGTGGTAGCACTGAGCAGTTCTTC. Translation gives CASSLGGSTEQFF. The rearrangement links TRBV12-3 or TRBV12-4 to TRBJ2-1, with D unclear. The CDR3 runs to 13 residues. Trimming shortened V by 1 base and J by 9 bases, and 10 bases separated the two germline ends.

This clonotype was found a few times. The V call is TRBV29-1, the J call TRBJ2-3, with 14 bases fitting TRBD2. The germline V gene encodes CDR1 SQVTM and CDR2 ANQGSEA. The CDR3 loop spans 16 amino acids. After removal of 6 bases from V and 4 bases from J, the junction contained 9 bases not matched to a gene. For the CDR3, the DNA is TGCAGCGTCGGACTAGCGGGAGGAACCGGGGCAGATACGCAGTATTTT. This gives the protein CSVGLAGGTGADTQYF.

This clonotype has a count of ten or more. The chain is built from TRBV7-6 and TRBJ2-1; 10 bases map to TRBD2. V shed 5 bases, J shed 5 bases, and the junction held 12 bases outside the gene matches. This CDR3 region has 17 residues. CDR1 is SGHVS and CDR2 is FNYEAQ in the germline V gene. This chain's CDR3 is CASSRRGSSGRNNEQFF. The DNA for the CDR3 is TGTGCCAGCAGCCGTCGAGGTTCTAGCGGGAGAAACAATGAGCAGTTCTTC.

This clonotype has a handful of counts. V gene TRBV20-1 combines with J gene TRBJ1-1; D not certain. V was cut by 5 bases and J by 1 base, with 26 bases left in between. CDR1 DFQATT and CDR2 SNEGSKA come from the germline V gene (reference sequence). The CDR3 loop spans 18 amino acids. The DNA for the CDR3 is TGCAGTGCTCGAACGTCCAGGAACTCAAAGAAGGGGAACACTGAAGCTTTCTTT. This encodes CSARTSRNSKKGNTEAFF.

This clonotype was seen many times. This chain links TRBV30 with TRBJ2-5, with D hard to call. The germline V gene has CDR1 GTSNPN and CDR2 SVGIG (reference sequence). V shed 4 bases and J shed 4 bases, with 10 bases lying between them. The CDR3 runs to 12 residues. The CDR3 here is CAWISDLETQYF. In DNA, the CDR3 is TGTGCCTGGATTTCCGATTTAGAGACCCAGTACTTC. The full variable domain, in which reference TRBV30 and TRBJ2-5 provide the parts outside the CDR3, is SQTIHQWPATLVQPVGSPLSLECTVEGTSNPNLYWYRQAAGRGLQLLFYSVGIGQISSEVPQNLSASRPQDRQFILSSKKLLLSDSGFYLCAWISDLETQYFGPGTRLLVL.

This clonotype was recorded at least ten times. The chain couples TRBV10-3 to TRBJ2-7; TRBD2 matches at 15 bases. CDR1 and CDR2 from the germline V gene are ENHRY and SYGVKD. The length of the CDR3 is 16 residues. The J segment lost 6 bases and the V segment lost 2 bases, leaving 5 bases of the junction unmatched. The CDR3, as DNA: TGTGCCATCAGTGAGCCAGGACTAGCGGGAGGGCCCGAGCAGTACTTC. This translates into CAISEPGLAGGPEQYF.

The sample holds a few counts of this clonotype. The V and J genes are TRBV29-1 and TRBJ1-2; weak D call: TRBD1 (5 bases). The germline CDR1 and CDR2 sequences are SQVTM and ANQGSEA. V lost 0 bases and J 4 bases, leaving 21 bases between the germline ends. CDR3 size: 17 residues. The CDR3 sequence: CSVEDSGEGSLGYGYTF. The CDR3 DNA follows: TGCAGCGTTGAAGATTCTGGTGAGGGGAGTTTGGGCTATGGCTACACCTTC.